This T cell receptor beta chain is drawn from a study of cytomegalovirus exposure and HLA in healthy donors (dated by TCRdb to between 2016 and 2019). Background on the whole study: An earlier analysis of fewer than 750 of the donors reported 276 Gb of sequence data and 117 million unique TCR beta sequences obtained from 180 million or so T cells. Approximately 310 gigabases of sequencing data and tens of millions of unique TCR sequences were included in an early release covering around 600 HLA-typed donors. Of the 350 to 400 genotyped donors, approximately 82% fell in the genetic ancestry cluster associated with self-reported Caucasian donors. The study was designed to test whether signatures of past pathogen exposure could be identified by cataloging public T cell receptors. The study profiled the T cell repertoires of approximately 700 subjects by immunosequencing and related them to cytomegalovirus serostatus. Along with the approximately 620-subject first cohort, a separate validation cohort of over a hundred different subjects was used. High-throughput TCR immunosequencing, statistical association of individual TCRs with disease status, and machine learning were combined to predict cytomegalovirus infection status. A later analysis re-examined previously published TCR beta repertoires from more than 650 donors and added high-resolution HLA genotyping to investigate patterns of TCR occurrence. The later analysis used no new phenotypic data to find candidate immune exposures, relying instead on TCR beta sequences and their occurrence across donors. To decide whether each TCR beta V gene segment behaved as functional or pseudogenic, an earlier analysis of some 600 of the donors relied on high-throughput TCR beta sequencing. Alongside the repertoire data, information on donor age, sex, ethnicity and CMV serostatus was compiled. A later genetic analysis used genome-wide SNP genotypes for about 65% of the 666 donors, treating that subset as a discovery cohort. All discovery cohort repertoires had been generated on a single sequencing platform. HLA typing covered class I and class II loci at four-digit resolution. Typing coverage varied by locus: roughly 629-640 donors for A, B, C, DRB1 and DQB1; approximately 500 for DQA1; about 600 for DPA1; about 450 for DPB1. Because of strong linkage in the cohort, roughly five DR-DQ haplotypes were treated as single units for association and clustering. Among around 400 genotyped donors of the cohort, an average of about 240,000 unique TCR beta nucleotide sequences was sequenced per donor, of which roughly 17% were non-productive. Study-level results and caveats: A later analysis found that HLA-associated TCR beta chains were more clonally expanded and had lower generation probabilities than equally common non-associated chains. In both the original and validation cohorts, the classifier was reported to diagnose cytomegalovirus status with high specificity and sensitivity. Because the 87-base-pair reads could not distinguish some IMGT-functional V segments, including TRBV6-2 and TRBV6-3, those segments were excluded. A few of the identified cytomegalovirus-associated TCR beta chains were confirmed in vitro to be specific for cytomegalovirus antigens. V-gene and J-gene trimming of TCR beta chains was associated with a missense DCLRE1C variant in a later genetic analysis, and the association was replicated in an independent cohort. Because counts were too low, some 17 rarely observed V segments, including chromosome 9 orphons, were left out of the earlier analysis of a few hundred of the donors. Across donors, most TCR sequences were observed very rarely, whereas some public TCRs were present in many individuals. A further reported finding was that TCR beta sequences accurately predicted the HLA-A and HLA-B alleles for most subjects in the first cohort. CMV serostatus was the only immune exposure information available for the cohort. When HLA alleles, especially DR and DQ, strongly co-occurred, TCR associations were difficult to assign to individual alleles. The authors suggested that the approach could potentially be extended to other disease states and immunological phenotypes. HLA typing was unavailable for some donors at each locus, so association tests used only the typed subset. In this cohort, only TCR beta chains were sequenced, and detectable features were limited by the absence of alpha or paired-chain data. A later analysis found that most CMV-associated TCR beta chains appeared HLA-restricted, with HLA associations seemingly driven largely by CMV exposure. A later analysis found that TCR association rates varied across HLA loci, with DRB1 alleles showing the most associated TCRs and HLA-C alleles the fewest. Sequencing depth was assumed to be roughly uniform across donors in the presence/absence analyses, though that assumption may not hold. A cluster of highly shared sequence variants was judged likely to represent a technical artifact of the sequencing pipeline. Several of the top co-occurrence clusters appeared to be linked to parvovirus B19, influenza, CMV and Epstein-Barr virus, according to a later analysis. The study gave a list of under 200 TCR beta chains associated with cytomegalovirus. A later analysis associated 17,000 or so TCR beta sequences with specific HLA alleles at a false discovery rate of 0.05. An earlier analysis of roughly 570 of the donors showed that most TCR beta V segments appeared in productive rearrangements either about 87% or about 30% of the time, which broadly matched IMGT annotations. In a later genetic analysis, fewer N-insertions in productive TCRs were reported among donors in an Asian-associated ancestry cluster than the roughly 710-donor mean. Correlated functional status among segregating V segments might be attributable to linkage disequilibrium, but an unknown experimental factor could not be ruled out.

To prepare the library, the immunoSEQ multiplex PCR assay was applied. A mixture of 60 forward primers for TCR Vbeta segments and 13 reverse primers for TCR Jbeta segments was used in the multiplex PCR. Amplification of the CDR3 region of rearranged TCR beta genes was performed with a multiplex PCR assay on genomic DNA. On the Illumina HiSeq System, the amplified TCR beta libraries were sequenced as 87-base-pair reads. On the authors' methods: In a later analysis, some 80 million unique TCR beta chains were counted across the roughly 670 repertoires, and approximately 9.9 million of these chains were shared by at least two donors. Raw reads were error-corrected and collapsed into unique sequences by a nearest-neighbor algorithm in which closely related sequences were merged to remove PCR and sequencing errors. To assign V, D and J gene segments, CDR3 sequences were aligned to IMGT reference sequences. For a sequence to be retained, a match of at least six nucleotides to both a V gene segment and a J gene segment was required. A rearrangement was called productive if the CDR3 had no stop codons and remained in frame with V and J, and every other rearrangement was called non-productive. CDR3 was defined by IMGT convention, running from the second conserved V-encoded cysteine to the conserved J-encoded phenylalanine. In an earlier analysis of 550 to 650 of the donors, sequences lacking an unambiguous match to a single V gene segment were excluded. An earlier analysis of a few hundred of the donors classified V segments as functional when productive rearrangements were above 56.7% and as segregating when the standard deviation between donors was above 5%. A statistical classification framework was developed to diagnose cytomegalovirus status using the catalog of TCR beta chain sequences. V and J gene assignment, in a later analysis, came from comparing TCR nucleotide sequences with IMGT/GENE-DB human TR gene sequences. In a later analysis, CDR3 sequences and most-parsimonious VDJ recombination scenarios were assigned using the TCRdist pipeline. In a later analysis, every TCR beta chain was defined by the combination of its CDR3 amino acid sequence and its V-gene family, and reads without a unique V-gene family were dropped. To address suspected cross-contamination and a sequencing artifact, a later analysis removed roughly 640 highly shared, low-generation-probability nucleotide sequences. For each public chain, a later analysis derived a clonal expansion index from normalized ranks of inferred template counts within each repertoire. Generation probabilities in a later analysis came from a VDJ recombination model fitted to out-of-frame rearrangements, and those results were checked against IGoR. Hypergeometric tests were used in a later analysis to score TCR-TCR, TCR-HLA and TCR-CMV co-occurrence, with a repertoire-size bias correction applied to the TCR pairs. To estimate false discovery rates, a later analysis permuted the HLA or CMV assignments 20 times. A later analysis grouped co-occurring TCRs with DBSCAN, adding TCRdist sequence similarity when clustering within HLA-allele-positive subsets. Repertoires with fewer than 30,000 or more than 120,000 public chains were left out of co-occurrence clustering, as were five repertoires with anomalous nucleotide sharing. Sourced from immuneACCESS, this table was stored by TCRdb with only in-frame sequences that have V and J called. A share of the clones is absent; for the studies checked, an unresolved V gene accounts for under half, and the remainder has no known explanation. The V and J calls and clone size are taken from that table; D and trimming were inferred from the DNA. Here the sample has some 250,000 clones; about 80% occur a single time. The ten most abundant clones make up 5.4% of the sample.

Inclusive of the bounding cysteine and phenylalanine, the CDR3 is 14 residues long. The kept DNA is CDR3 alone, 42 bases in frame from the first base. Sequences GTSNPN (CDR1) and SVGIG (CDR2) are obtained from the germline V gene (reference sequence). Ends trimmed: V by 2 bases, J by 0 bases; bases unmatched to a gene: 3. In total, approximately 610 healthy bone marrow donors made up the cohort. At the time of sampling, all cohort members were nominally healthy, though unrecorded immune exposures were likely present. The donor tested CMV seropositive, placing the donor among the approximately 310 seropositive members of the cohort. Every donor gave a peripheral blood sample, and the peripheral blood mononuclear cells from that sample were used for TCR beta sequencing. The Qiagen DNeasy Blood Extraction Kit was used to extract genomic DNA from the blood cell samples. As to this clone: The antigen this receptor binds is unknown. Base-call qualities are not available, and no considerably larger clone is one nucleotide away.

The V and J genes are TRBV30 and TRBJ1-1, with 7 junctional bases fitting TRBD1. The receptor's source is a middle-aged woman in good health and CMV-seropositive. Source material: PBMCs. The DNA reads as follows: TGTGCCTGGAGTCTGACAGGGATGAACACTGAAGCTTTCTTT. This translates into CAWSLTGMNTEAFF.